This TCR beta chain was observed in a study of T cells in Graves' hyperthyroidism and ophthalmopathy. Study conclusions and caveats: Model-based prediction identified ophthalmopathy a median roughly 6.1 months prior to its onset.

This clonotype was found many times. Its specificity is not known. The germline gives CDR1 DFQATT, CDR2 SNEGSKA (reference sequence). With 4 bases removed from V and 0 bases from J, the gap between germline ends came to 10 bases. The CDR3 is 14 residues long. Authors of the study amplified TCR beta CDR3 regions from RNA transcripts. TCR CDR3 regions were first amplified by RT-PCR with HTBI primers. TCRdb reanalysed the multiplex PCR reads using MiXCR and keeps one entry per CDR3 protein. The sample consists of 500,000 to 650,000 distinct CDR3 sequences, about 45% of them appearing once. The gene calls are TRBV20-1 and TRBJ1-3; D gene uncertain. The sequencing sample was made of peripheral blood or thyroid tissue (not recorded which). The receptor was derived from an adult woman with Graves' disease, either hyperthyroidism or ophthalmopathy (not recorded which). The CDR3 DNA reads TGCAGTGCTACAGTCTCCAGCTCTGGAAACACCATATATTTT. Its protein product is CSATVSSSGNTIYF.